This entry describes one TCR beta chain. Trimming took 1 base from V and 9 from J; bases not matched to a gene: 15. This CDR3 has 17 amino acids. Per germline, CDR1 SGHTA and CDR2 FQGNSA. The data belong to a study of post-analysis software for immune sequencing data. Sequencing libraries made from TCR beta cDNA carried unique molecular identifiers. TCRdb reanalysed the PCR reads using MiXCR and keeps one entry per CDR3 protein. Seen here are roughly 160,000 distinct CDR3 sequences, 35% to 40% observed once, and the top ten hold 25% to 30%. This chain connects TRBV7-2 to TRBJ2-4; 7 nucleotides line up with TRBD2. The sample in question was blood, obtained after autologous hematopoietic stem cell transplantation. The TCR sequence derives from a girl aged 10 to 17 with multiple sclerosis. This CDR3 reads CASSLVGSGPSVGIQYF. The CDR3 bases are TGTGCCAGCAGCTTAGTGGGTAGCGGGCCTTCGGTTGGCATTCAGTACTTC.